One T cell receptor beta chain is described in this entry. TCRdb keeps only in-frame clones here, not all; method: immunoSEQ multiplex PCR. The sample has about 130,000 clones, approximately 90% seen once. This entry comes from a study of control samples from healthy donors and cancer patients. The clonotype originates from a man aged 35 to 55 in good health. Sequencing used blood.

The CDR3 protein is CASSYRQGIRSYNEQFF. The CDR3, as DNA: TGTGCCAGCAGTTACCGTCAGGGGATACGCTCCTACAATGAGCAGTTCTTC. The chain has TRBV27 and TRBJ2-1; a weak D match, TRBD1 (6 bases). CDR3 length: 17 amino acids. Germline V CDR1 and CDR2: MNHEY, SMNVEV (reference sequence). V lost 4 bases and J 0 bases, leaving 16 bases between the germline ends.